This T cell receptor (beta chain) comes out of a study of CD8+CD57+ T cells in acquired aplastic anemia. Overall study: Mean DNA quantity obtained from sorted CD4+ and CD8+ cells was 3 to 4 ug.

This clonotype appeared a single time. What it binds is not known. Notes on the study in general: Shared by patients and controls, fewer than 30 CD8+ CDR3s were abundant in patients. Between the patient and control groups, CD8+ Simpson's diversity did not differ significantly.

Per the germline V gene, CDR1 is MNHEY and CDR2 is SMNVEV (reference sequence). The CDR3 spans 14 residues. The V and J ends lost 7 bases and 3 bases respectively, with 14 bases between them. Genomic DNA, the template, was used for profiling of the TCR beta VDJ and CDR3. MiXCR, applied by TCRdb to the reads, yields one record per CDR3 protein. This table holds 150,000 to 200,000 distinct CDR3 sequences, around 50% found once. Patients chosen for sequencing had CD8+CD57+ cells that had expanded, as shown by flow cytometry. Patients were treatment-naive when blood was sampled. This rearrangement joins TRBV27 to TRBJ2-3; the D gene could be TRBD1 or TRBD2 (5 bases each). The sequenced sample was sorted CD4+, CD8+, or CD8+CD57+ T cells (not recorded which) from PBMCs. This receptor was obtained from a human donor with aplastic anemia. CDR3 nucleotide sequence: TGTGCCAGCAACGGGGCCCTGAGTACAGATACGCAGTATTTT. It specifies CASNGALSTDTQYF.